Below are 8 T cell receptor beta chains sequenced from a single sample in a study of blood T cell repertoires in COVID-19. The assay was immunoSEQ multiplex PCR, and TCRdb's table has in-frame clones only and misses some. The repertoire has about 330,000 clones, around 87% of them found once; the top ten carry 3% to 4%. The sequencing sample was made of peripheral blood. These receptors were collected from a woman in her fifties or sixties with active or convalescent COVID-19.

V and J are TRBV6-6 and TRBJ1-3, with 9 bases matching TRBD1. V was pared by 4 bases and J by 2 bases, with 3 bases of the junction left unmatched. Germline CDR1 MNHNY, CDR2 SVGAGI (reference sequence). CDR3 length equals 15 residues. This chain's CDR3 is CASSLTGGTGNTIYF. The CDR3 nucleotides read TGTGCCAGCAGTTTGACAGGGGGGACTGGAAACACCATATATTTT.

This chain connects TRBV15 to TRBJ2-1, with 10 bases fitting TRBD2. Germline V gene data show CDR1 as LNHNV and CDR2 as YYDKDF (reference sequence). The CDR3 sequence is 16 residues long. V lost 4 bases to trimming and J lost 0 bases; unmatched junction nucleotides: 3. The CDR3 DNA is TGTGCCACCAGCACTCAGCGGGAGGGCTCCTACAATGAGCAGTTCTTC. This codes for CATSTQREGSYNEQFF.

The rearrangement links TRBV24-1 to TRBJ2-5; TRBD1 aligns across 7 bases. Germline CDR1 is KGHDR and CDR2 is SFDVKD. V lost 4 bases, J lost 2 bases, and 15 bases stayed unmatched. The CDR3 covers 18 residues. The CDR3, as DNA: TGTGCCACCAGTGAAACGAGCGAACCGGGACAGTTTCAAGAGACCCAGTACTTC. This codes for CATSETSEPGQFQETQYF.

V gene TRBV27 combines with J gene TRBJ1-5; 7 bases map to TRBD1. CDR1 is MNHEY, CDR2 SMNVEV, per germline (reference sequence). The V segment lost 6 bases and the J segment 6 bases; nucleotides outside the gene matches: 8. The CDR3 loop spans 14 amino acids. As DNA, the CDR3 is TGTGCCAGCAGCCGTGACAGGGCGGGTCAGCCCCAGCATTTT. Amino acids: CASSRDRAGQPQHF.

V usage is TRBV25-1 and J usage is TRBJ2-7; the D gene is possibly TRBD1 (6 bases). This CDR3 spans 14 amino acids. The germline V gene encodes CDR1 MGHDK and CDR2 SYGVNS. V lost 3 bases and J lost 4, with 13 bases in between. Written as DNA, the CDR3 is TGTGCCAGCAGTGACAGGGGCCTGGGGTACGAGCAGTACTTC. Its translation: CASSDRGLGYEQYF.

The rearrangement uses TRBV11-2 and TRBJ2-1, with a tentative D call TRBD2 (5 bases). The CDR3 spans 16 residues. In germline, CDR1 is SGHAT, CDR2 FQNNGV. The V and J ends lost 5 bases and 1 base respectively, with 15 bases between them. CDR3 nucleotide sequence: TGTGCCAGCAGCCTTGTTTCGAGGGCTTCCTACAATGAGCAGTTCTTC. Its protein is CASSLVSRASYNEQFF.

Comment on this clone: This sample includes further DNA sequences coding for the same CDR3. V gene TRBV12-3 or TRBV12-4 combines with J gene TRBJ1-5; D gene ambiguous. This CDR3 contains 12 residues. The V end lost 3 bases, the J end lost 5 bases, and 5 bases lay between the germline ends. The CDR3 nucleotides read TGTGCCAGCAGTTTCGGTGATCAGCCCCAGCATTTT. It is translated as CASSFGDQPQHF.

The CDR3 region is CASSPPGGRGNQPQHF. The CDR3 bases are TGTGCCAGCAGCCCGCCGGGGGGAAGGGGCAATCAGCCCCAGCATTTT. The chain joins TRBV28 to TRBJ1-5; TRBD1 might be the D (5 bases). V lost 6 bases and J lost 2, with 17 bases in between. This CDR3 region has 16 residues. In germline, CDR1 is MDHEN, CDR2 SYDVKM.